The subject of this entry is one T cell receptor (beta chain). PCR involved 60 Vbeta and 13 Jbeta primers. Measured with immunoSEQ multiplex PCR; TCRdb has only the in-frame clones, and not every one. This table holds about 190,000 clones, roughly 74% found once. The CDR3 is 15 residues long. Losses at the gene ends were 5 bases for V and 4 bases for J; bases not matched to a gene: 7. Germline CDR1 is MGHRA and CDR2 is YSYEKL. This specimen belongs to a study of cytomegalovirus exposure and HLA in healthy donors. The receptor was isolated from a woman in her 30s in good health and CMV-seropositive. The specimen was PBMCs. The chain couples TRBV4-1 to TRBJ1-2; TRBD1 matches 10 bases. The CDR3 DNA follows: TGCGCCAGCAGCTCCGACAGGACAGGGGGCTATGGCTACACCTTC. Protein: CASSSDRTGGYGYTF.